The entry below describes one T cell receptor (beta chain). Its antigen is unidentified. This entry is derived from a study of cytomegalovirus exposure and HLA in healthy donors. Overall study: An analysis done earlier identified 95 million to 140 million unique TCR beta sequences from approximately 170 million T cells. Study-wide results and caveats: Later work found most CMV-associated TCR beta chains apparently HLA-restricted.

Primers: 60 Vbeta forward and 13 Jbeta reverse. TCRdb keeps only in-frame clones here, not all; method: immunoSEQ multiplex PCR. The sample has approximately 240,000 clones; more than 75% are singletons. From germline, CDR1 is SGHRS and CDR2 YFSETQ. Trimming cost V 4 bases and J 8 bases; bases outside gene matches: 7. The CDR3 contains 13 residues. The rearrangement uses TRBV5-1 and TRBJ1-1; 8 nucleotides match TRBD1. Sequencing was carried out using PBMCs. This clonotype was obtained from a middle-aged woman in good health and CMV-seropositive. The CDR3 here is CASSQFRDREAFF. CDR3 nucleotides: TGCGCCAGCAGCCAGTTCCGGGACAGGGAAGCTTTCTTT.